The source of this T cell receptor (beta chain) is a study of shared clonotypes between healthy human individuals. About the study: The study drew on a couple of women and three men aged 18 to 49 as donors.

Generated by immunoSEQ multiplex PCR, the TCRdb table keeps only in-frame clones and is missing some. The profile shows roughly 700,000 clones, less than 85% of them singletons. The V gene end was trimmed by 3 bases and the J gene end by 0 bases; junction bases not matched to a gene: 6. Germline lookup yields CDR1 GTSNPN and CDR2 SVGIG (reference sequence). This CDR3 region has 15 residues. The rearrangement joins TRBV30 to TRBJ2-7; 9 nucleotides match TRBD1. The sequencing input was memory CD4+ T cells sorted from blood. The subset was: CD45RA-negative fraction. The clonotype was recovered from a woman under 40 in good health. The CDR3 nucleotides read TGTGCCTGGAGGGCACCGGGACAGGGCTCCTACGAGCAGTACTTC. This sequence encodes CAWRAPGQGSYEQYF.